The source of this T cell receptor (beta chain) is a study of T cell responses to AZD1222 COVID-19 vaccine. Profiling relied on immunoSEQ multiplex PCR, and the TCRdb table lists in-frame clones only, not all of them. The sample records some 130,000 clones, approximately 90% being singletons. With regard to this clone: What it binds is unknown.

This CDR3 region has 15 residues. Deletions cut 2 bases from V and 3 bases from J, with 14 bases between. Per the germline V gene, CDR1 is GTSNPN and CDR2 is SVGIG (reference sequence). Findings of the study overall: Donors were chiefly white British, with a greater number of females, and clonal diversity was perhaps underestimated.

This sequence joins TRBV30 and TRBJ1-3; the D gene is possibly TRBD1 (5 bases). The specimen comprised peripheral blood, sampled on day 0 of AZD1222 vaccination. The TCR comes from an adult in good health. The CDR3 loop is CAWSPDSIFGNTIYF. CDR3 DNA sequence: TGTGCCTGGAGTCCCGACAGTATTTTTGGAAACACCATATATTTT.